The 21 T cell receptor beta chains below were found in one sample sequenced in a study of identical twins. One entry per CDR3 protein results from TCRdb running MiXCR on the 5' RACE reads. Among 450,000 or so distinct CDR3 sequences listed, around a sixth were seen once. Sequenced sample: naive T cells sorted from blood. The receptors stem from a man between 45 and 60 years old in good health.

This rearrangement joins TRBV29-1 to TRBJ2-3; D is unresolved. The germline V gene encodes CDR1 SQVTM and CDR2 ANQGSEA. Between the trimmed V and J ends, which lost 3 bases and 0 bases, there was a span of 4 bases. The CDR3 has 12 residues. CDR3 sequence: CSVDQSTDTQYF. The CDR3 DNA sequence: TGCAGCGTTGACCAGAGCACAGATACGCAGTATTTT.

CDR3 bases: TGTGCCAGCAGTTTAAAGACTACTGAAGCTTTCTTT. Its translation is CASSLKTTEAFF. The chain recombines TRBV28 with TRBJ1-1; unclear D gene. V was shortened by 2 bases and J by 5 bases, with 6 bases between the two germline ends. This CDR3 has 12 residues. Germline values: CDR1 MDHEN, CDR2 SYDVKM. The full variable domain, rest sourced from reference TRBV28 and TRBJ1-1, is DVKVTQSSRYLVKRTGEKVFLECVQDMDHENMFWYRQDPGLGLRLIYFSYDVKMKEKGDIPEGYSVSREKKERFSLILESASTNQTSMYLCASSLKTTEAFFGQGTRLTVV.

The chain carries TRBV7-9 and TRBJ1-5, with 8 bases aligning to TRBD1. CDR3 length: 16 amino acids. Germline V gene data show CDR1 as SEHNR and CDR2 as FQNEAQ (reference sequence). Trimming removed 3 bases from V and 11 bases from J; junction bases left unmatched: 15. This chain's CDR3 is CASSFGEPGQVGAQHF. The CDR3 DNA sequence: TGTGCCAGCAGCTTTGGTGAACCGGGACAGGTTGGGGCCCAGCATTTT.

There are many counts of this clonotype. The chain has TRBV6-2 or TRBV6-3 and TRBJ2-1; D is perhaps TRBD1 or TRBD2 (6 bases each). The V gene lost 2 bases and the J gene lost 2 bases, with 10 bases spanning the gap. From germline, CDR1 is MNHEY and CDR2 SVGEGT. This CDR3 spans 15 amino acids. In DNA, the CDR3 is TGTGCCAGCAGTTACGGTGGGGGGCCCTACAATGAGCAGTTCTTC. Protein: CASSYGGGPYNEQFF.

This chain connects TRBV7-2 to TRBJ2-3, with a possible D match to TRBD2 (5 bases). Trimming removed 2 bases from V and 0 bases from J, with 12 bases in between. The CDR3 totals 16 residues. Germline V CDR1 and CDR2: SGHTA, FQGNSA. CDR3 sequence (DNA): TGTGCCAGCAGCTTATGGGCGGGTACTAGCACAGATACGCAGTATTTT. Protein product: CASSLWAGTSTDTQYF.

In its sample, this clonotype is medium-sized. The V call is TRBV21-1, the J call TRBJ2-7; TRBD1, the D gene given by the table, was not confirmed from the DNA. TRBV21-1 is annotated as a pseudogene. The CDR3 has 16 residues. For the CDR3, the DNA is TGTGCCAGCAGCAAAGTACGGGACAGGGGAAACTACGAGCAGTACTTC. Protein: CASSKVRDRGNYEQYF.

The genes are TRBV18 and TRBJ2-5; the D is unclear. The germline V gene encodes CDR1 KGHSH and CDR2 LQKENI. The CDR3 extends over 14 amino acids. With 2 bases removed from V and 5 bases from J, the gap between germline ends came to 12 bases. The CDR3 nucleotides read TGTGCCAGCTCACCAGACTCGTATCTGGAGACCCAGTACTTC. It translates to CASSPDSYLETQYF.

This clonotype was counted at least ten times. This chain links TRBV24-1 with TRBJ2-1; D possibly uses TRBD1 or TRBD2 (8 bases each). Between the trimmed V and J ends, which lost 4 bases and 3 bases, there was a span of 27 bases. The CDR3 is made up of 20 amino acids. Germline-derived CDR1 and CDR2 are KGHDR and SFDVKD. This CDR3 reads CATSDSSRRGRGRFYNEQFF. The DNA for the CDR3 is TGTGCCACCAGTGACTCGTCACGCAGGGGGCGCGGGAGGTTCTACAATGAGCAGTTCTTC.

The sample holds many counts of this clonotype. This chain uses TRBV20-1 with TRBJ2-1; maybe TRBD1 (5 bases). The CDR3 has 12 residues. Germline V gene data show CDR1 as DFQATT and CDR2 as SNEGSKA (reference sequence). V was shortened by 7 bases and J by 0 bases, with 7 bases between the two germline ends. This CDR3 is CSVRDSYNEQFF. CDR3 DNA: TGCAGTGTCAGGGACTCCTACAATGAGCAGTTCTTC.

This clonotype came up a few times. CDR3: CSASGVGETDTQYF. The CDR3 DNA sequence: TGCAGTGCTAGTGGCGTGGGGGAGACAGATACGCAGTATTTT. The V gene is TRBV20-1, the J gene TRBJ2-3; possibly TRBD1 or TRBD2 for D (5 bases each). CDR3 size: 14 residues. Germline loops: CDR1 DFQATT, CDR2 SNEGSKA (reference sequence). The germline V and J ends were trimmed by 3 bases and 3 bases, with 13 bases remaining between them.

The sample holds many counts of this clonotype. The chain recombines TRBV20-1 with TRBJ2-3; D remains ambiguous. CDR3 size: 15 residues. Germline V gene data show CDR1 as DFQATT and CDR2 as SNEGSKA (reference sequence). The V end lost 6 bases, the J end lost 8 bases, and 24 bases lay between the germline ends. CDR3 nucleotides: TGCAGTGCCCGCCCATTGGGAATTGGGCTAGGTACGCAGTATTTT. Amino acid sequence: CSARPLGIGLGTQYF.

This clonotype was counted at least ten times. The chain is built from TRBV5-1 and TRBJ1-2; D may be TRBD1 (6 bases). The CDR3 is 14 amino acids. Deletions cut 0 bases from V and 4 bases from J, with 10 bases between. Looked up from germline, CDR1 is SGHRS and CDR2 is YFSETQ. CDR3: CASSLEDSLYGYTF. CDR3 in DNA: TGCGCCAGCAGCTTGGAGGACAGCCTCTATGGCTACACCTTC.

This clonotype has ten or more counts. The V call is TRBV5-1, the J call TRBJ1-1; maybe TRBD1 (6 bases). Germline V gene sequence: CDR1 SGHRS, CDR2 YFSETQ. Trimming removed 5 bases at V and 1 base at J, with 12 bases between. The CDR3 contains 14 residues. The CDR3 DNA is TGCGCCAGCAGTAGGGGGGATGGGAACACTGAAGCTTTCTTT. This codes for CASSRGDGNTEAFF.

This clonotype was seen at least ten times. The chain has TRBV29-1 and TRBJ1-1, with D perhaps TRBD1 (5 bases). This CDR3 has 10 amino acids. The V end lost 4 bases, the J end lost 9 bases, and 9 bases lay between the germline ends. Germline assignment: CDR1 SQVTM and CDR2 ANQGSEA. CDR3 sequence (DNA): TGCAGCGTTGGGGACGTACAAGCTTTCTTT. This gives the protein CSVGDVQAFF.

This clonotype was counted at least ten times. V usage is TRBV19 and J usage is TRBJ2-1; 8 nucleotides agree with TRBD2. Germline V lookup: CDR1 LNHDA, CDR2 SQIVND (reference sequence). V dropped 4 bases and J dropped 10; count of bases not matched to a gene: 3. This CDR3 comprises 12 residues. CDR3 DNA sequence: TGTGCCAGTAGTAAACTAGCGGCCGAGCAGTTCTTC. Encoded protein: CASSKLAAEQFF.

This clonotype occurred many times. The chain joins TRBV5-1 to TRBJ2-7, with unresolved D. Trimming cost V 4 bases and J 1 base, with 9 bases left between them. CDR1 and CDR2 (germline): SGHRS, YFSETQ. CDR3 size: 13 residues. This chain's CDR3 is CASSVTLSYEQYF. The DNA for the CDR3 is TGCGCCAGCAGCGTGACACTATCCTACGAGCAGTACTTC.

This clonotype was seen a few times. Written as DNA, the CDR3 is TGCAGCGCTCAGGGTTATAGCAATCAGCCCCAGCATTTT. Translating it yields CSAQGYSNQPQHF. This chain uses TRBV29-1 with TRBJ1-5; perhaps TRBD1 as D (5 bases). This CDR3 has 13 residues. CDR1 SQVTM and CDR2 ANQGSEA come from the germline V gene. The V gene lost 7 bases and the J gene lost 0 bases, with 10 bases spanning the gap.

This clonotype was seen only a few times. This rearrangement joins TRBV27 to TRBJ2-2, with D tentatively TRBD2 (5 bases). Germline loops: CDR1 MNHEY, CDR2 SMNVEV (reference sequence). The V end was cut by 0 bases, the J end by 4 bases, with 9 bases between. This CDR3 is built from 15 residues. In DNA, the CDR3 is TGTGCCAGCAGTTTATCGGAGGTGGTCACCGGGGAGCTGTTTTTT. This translates into CASSLSEVVTGELFF.

This clonotype was seen a handful of times. The chain combines TRBV24-1 with TRBJ2-2; TRBD2 matches at 7 bases. This CDR3 region has 16 residues. Losses at the gene ends were 8 bases for V and 2 bases for J; bases not matched to a gene: 10. CDR1 and CDR2 from the germline V gene are KGHDR and SFDVKD. The CDR3 DNA reads as TGTGCCACCAAGGGTTCAACGGGACTAAACACCGGGGAGCTGTTTTTT. It yields the protein CATKGSTGLNTGELFF.

A few counts support this clonotype. This chain joins TRBV9 and TRBJ1-4; the match to TRBD1 covers 9 bases. CDR1 and CDR2 (germline): SGDLS, YYNGEE. The CDR3 loop spans 16 amino acids. J gave up 1 base and V 0 bases, and 1 base lay outside the gene matches. In nucleotides, the CDR3 is TGTGCCAGCAGCGTAGGGACAGGGGAAACTAATGAAAAACTGTTTTTT. It codes for CASSVGTGETNEKLFF.

The chain links TRBV7-2 to TRBJ2-7; 11 bases line up with TRBD1. The CDR3 has 14 residues. CDR1 and CDR2 from the germline V gene are SGHTA and FQGNSA. V lost 5 bases to trimming and J lost 6 bases; unmatched junction nucleotides: 6. The CDR3 DNA follows: TGTGCCAGCAGCCTCCGGGACAGGGGGGCCGAGCAGTACTTC. It translates to CASSLRDRGAEQYF.